Following are 25 T cell receptor beta chains from one sample sequenced in a study of tumor-infiltrating lymphocytes in primary liver carcinoma. TCR beta cDNA was prepared out of roughly 0.5 ug total RNA by means of a constant-region primer. Three-round nested multiplex PCR performed with slightly modified ARM-PCR produced the TCR beta libraries. Primers for the first two PCR rounds were TRBV1-TRBV30 forward primers and a C-beta reverse primer (roughly 9 cycles per round). In TCRdb, the multiplex PCR reads were re-called with MiXCR into one record per CDR3 protein. The sample lists about 180,000 distinct CDR3 sequences; 60% were seen once. Blood RNA came from unsorted whole blood; germline DNA was also extracted. The sequencing input was peripheral blood. The source of these receptors is a middle-aged man with primary liver carcinoma and hepatitis B virus infection.

This chain connects TRBV6-2 or TRBV6-3 to TRBJ2-3; D remains ambiguous. Germline values: CDR1 MNHEY, CDR2 SVGEGT. The CDR3 has 18 amino acids. V was clipped by 0 bases and J by 6 bases, with 22 bases between them. The CDR3 spells CASSYSVLGSPFRDTQYF. In DNA, the CDR3 is TGTGCCAGCAGTTACTCCGTCCTGGGCAGCCCTTTTCGGGATACGCAGTATTTT.

This clonotype was found once. The chain uses TRBV7-9 and TRBJ2-2, with TRBD1 matching over 7 bases. Germline assignment: CDR1 SEHNR and CDR2 FQNEAQ (reference sequence). The CDR3 runs 14 residues. The V segment lost 2 bases and the J segment 6 bases; nucleotides outside the gene matches: 3. The CDR3 coding sequence is TGTGCCAGCAGCTTACGGACAGGTGCCGGGGAGCTGTTTTTT. This translates into CASSLRTGAGELFF.

This clonotype was seen once. V and J are TRBV29-1 and TRBJ1-1; 7 positions match TRBD1. Germline CDR1 is SQVTM and CDR2 is ANQGSEA. CDR3 size: 15 residues. The chain's CDR3 is CSVSSGQTVSTEAFF. CDR3 bases: TGCAGTGTTAGCTCGGGACAGACGGTTTCCACTGAAGCTTTCTTT.

This chain links TRBV13 with TRBJ2-1; 8 bases align to TRBD1. CDR1 is PRHDT and CDR2 is FYEKMQ in the germline V gene (reference sequence). The CDR3 runs to 14 residues. Unmatched junction bases numbered 9, after V lost 5 bases and J lost 9 bases. In DNA, the CDR3 is TGTGCCAGCAGCCATGGACAGGGAATAGTTGAGCAGTTCTTC. As protein: CASSHGQGIVEQFF.

This clonotype has just a few counts. DNA of the CDR3: TGTGCCACCTCTCGGGGCGGGGGGAACTACGAGCAGTACTTC. Amino acids: CATSRGGGNYEQYF. The chain carries TRBV19 and TRBJ2-7, with 8 nucleotides matching TRBD2. The V gene's germline CDR1 is LNHDA and CDR2 SQIVND (reference sequence). The CDR3 runs 14 residues. V shed 10 bases, J shed 3 bases, and the junction held 11 bases outside the gene matches.

About this clonotype: The junction differs from germline at one of its ends, possibly a read error. V usage is TRBV29-1 and J usage is TRBJ2-5, with 7 bases that match TRBD2. Germline V gene lookup returns CDR1 SQVTM and CDR2 ANQGSEA. The CDR3 extends over 14 amino acids. In nucleotides, the CDR3 is TGCAGCGTTGGGCTCGGAGCGGGGCAAGAGGCCCAGTACTTC. It yields the protein CSVGLGAGQEAQYF.

The genes are TRBV24-1 and TRBJ2-6; no definite D call. This CDR3 spans 14 amino acids. Trimming pared 10 bases from V and 0 bases from J, leaving 9 bases between. The germline V gene has CDR1 KGHDR and CDR2 SFDVKD. The CDR3 loop is CATRNSSGANVLTF. For the CDR3, the DNA is TGTGCCACTCGAAACAGCTCTGGGGCCAACGTCCTGACTTTC.

The chain is built from TRBV5-1 and TRBJ1-1; D is uncertain. Germline CDR1 and CDR2: SGHRS and YFSETQ. The CDR3 contains 15 residues. Trimming shortened V by 2 bases and J by 10 bases, and 21 bases separated the two germline ends. The CDR3 region is CASSFSGSGGGVAFF. As DNA, the CDR3 is TGCGCCAGCAGCTTCTCGGGCAGCGGCGGAGGTGTAGCTTTCTTT. Complete variable domain (other parts from reference TRBV5-1 and TRBJ1-1): KAGVTQTPRYLIKTRGQQVTLSCSPISGHRSVSWYQQTPGQGLQFLFEYFSETQRNKGNFPGRFSGRQFSNSRSEMNVSTLELGDSALYLCASSFSGSGGGVAFFGQGTRLTVV.

A few counts support this clonotype. V gene TRBV29-1 combines with J gene TRBJ2-7; D not resolved. The CDR3 loop spans 11 amino acids. The V gene's germline CDR1 is SQVTM and CDR2 ANQGSEA. Trimming stripped 1 base from V and 7 bases from J, with 8 bases between. CDR3 loop: CSVEVSIEQYF. The CDR3 DNA is TGCAGCGTTGAAGTGTCTATAGAGCAGTACTTC.

This clonotype was seen once. CDR3 region: CASSESPPTRKSTEAFF. The CDR3 nucleotides read TGTGCCAGCAGTGAATCGCCGCCAACTCGGAAGAGCACTGAAGCTTTCTTT. This chain joins TRBV6-1 and TRBJ1-1, with no clear D. Germline V CDR1 and CDR2: MNHNS, SASEGT. The CDR3 spans 17 residues. The V end lost 2 bases, the J end lost 4 bases, and 20 bases lay between the germline ends.

This clonotype was seen a few times. The V call is TRBV29-1, the J call TRBJ1-1, with 8 nucleotides matching TRBD1. The CDR3 extends over 15 amino acids. The junction had 7 bases not matched to a gene; V was cut back by 4 bases and J by 0 bases. Germline V gene sequence: CDR1 SQVTM, CDR2 ANQGSEA. This chain's CDR3 is CSVGSRGPLNTEAFF. In DNA form, the CDR3 reads TGCAGCGTTGGGAGCAGGGGGCCTTTGAACACTGAAGCTTTCTTT.

The V call is TRBV5-5, the J call TRBJ1-2, with unresolved D. The length of the CDR3 is 12 residues. V shed 2 bases and J shed 6 bases, with 8 bases lying between them. Germline-derived CDR1 and CDR2 are SGHKS and YYEKEE (reference sequence). CDR3 protein: CASSFRADGYTF. The CDR3 bases are TGTGCCAGCAGCTTCCGGGCCGATGGCTACACCTTC.

This clonotype was seen a few times. This chain links TRBV6-1 with TRBJ2-1; D might be TRBD2 (7 bases). CDR1 is MNHNS and CDR2 is SASEGT in the germline V gene. V lost 1 base and J 10 bases, leaving 11 bases between the germline ends. CDR3 length: 13 residues. The CDR3 spells CASSEEGGGEQFF. As DNA, the CDR3 is TGTGCCAGCAGTGAAGAGGGGGGGGGCGAGCAGTTCTTC.

As for this clonotype: A clone one base away is much larger, so this may be a read error. The V and J genes are TRBV11-2 and TRBJ2-5; possible D gene TRBD2, 5 bases. From germline, CDR1 is SGHAT and CDR2 FQNNGV. CDR3 length: 15 amino acids. The CDR3 DNA sequence: TGTGTCAGCAGCTCCGGAGGTGCGGTTGAGGAGACCCAGTACTTC. Translating it yields CVSSSGGAVEETQYF.

Comments on this clonotype: At one boundary the junction diverges from the germline segment, which might be a read error. The chain links TRBV12-3 or TRBV12-4 to TRBJ2-7; D is unclear. CDR3 length equals 12 residues. The CDR3, as DNA: TGTGCCTGCAGTTTAGTTCTCGACGAGCAGTACTTC. It is translated as CACSLVLDEQYF.

Regarding this clonotype: It may be a read error: a sequence one base away is much more abundant. The chain combines TRBV29-1 with TRBJ2-7; D may be TRBD2 (5 bases). The V gene's germline CDR1 is SQVTM and CDR2 ANQGSEA. The CDR3 is 13 residues long. CDR3 DNA sequence: TGCAGCGTTTCCGGGAAGAGCTCCTACGAGCTGTACTTC. Amino acids: CSVSGKSSYELYF.

The sample holds many counts of this clonotype. V and J are TRBV11-1 and TRBJ2-5, with 14 bases aligning to TRBD2. The CDR3 is made up of 18 amino acids. Germline CDR1 is SGHAT and CDR2 is FQDESV (reference sequence). J lost 2 bases, V lost 5 bases, and 10 bases had no gene match. The CDR3 loop reads CASSLGTSGSALQETQYF. In DNA, the CDR3 is TGTGCCAGCAGCCTAGGGACTAGCGGGAGCGCTTTGCAAGAGACCCAGTACTTC.

In this sample, this clonotype turned up a few times. This sequence joins TRBV4-1 and TRBJ2-1; 8 bases map to TRBD2. Unmatched junction bases numbered 5, after V lost 1 base and J lost 6 bases. The CDR3 is 15 amino acids. From germline, CDR1 is MGHRA and CDR2 YSYEKL. The CDR3 reads CASSQAGAGGNEQFF. CDR3 nucleotides: TGCGCCAGCAGCCAAGCCGGGGCGGGGGGCAATGAGCAGTTCTTC.

This chain joins TRBV4-1 and TRBJ2-7, with D possibly being TRBD1 or TRBD2 (5 bases each). Germline CDR1 is MGHRA and CDR2 is YSYEKL. V lost 1 base, J lost 7 bases, and 17 bases lay in between. The CDR3 is 15 residues long. The DNA of the CDR3 is TGCGCCAGCAGCCAAGGTCCCGGGACCCTCTGGGAGCAGTACTTC. Residues: CASSQGPGTLWEQYF.

The chain uses TRBV4-1 and TRBJ2-6; 8 nucleotides match TRBD1. V gave up 0 bases and J gave up 2 bases; unmatched junction bases: 9. The CDR3 has 19 amino acids. Germline CDR1 is MGHRA and CDR2 is YSYEKL. The CDR3 spells CASSQDQGQGTPGANVLTF. In DNA form, the CDR3 reads TGCGCCAGCAGCCAAGACCAAGGACAGGGTACCCCTGGGGCCAACGTCCTGACTTTC.

The chain has TRBV11-2 and TRBJ2-5; D is unresolved. Germline loops: CDR1 SGHAT, CDR2 FQNNGV. V lost 4 bases to trimming and J lost 5 bases, with 8 bases between them. The CDR3 totals 12 residues. The CDR3 DNA follows: TGTGCCAGCAGCTACGGATCGGAGACCCAGTACTTC. Protein: CASSYGSETQYF. Full variable domain (missing parts from reference TRBV11-2 and TRBJ2-5): EAGVAQSPRYKIIEKRQSVAFWCNPISGHATLYWYQQILGQGPKLLIQFQNNGVVDDSQLPKDRFSAERLKGVDSTLKIQPAKLEDSAVYLCASSYGSETQYFGPGTRLLVL.

This CDR3 is CASSSSGTSGTSSGTGELFF. The CDR3 DNA is TGTGCCAGCAGTTCCTCCGGGACTAGCGGGACCTCCTCCGGTACCGGGGAGCTGTTTTTT. The chain is built from TRBV12-3 or TRBV12-4 and TRBJ2-2, with 13 bases that match TRBD2. The V and J ends lost 4 bases and 5 bases, in that order; junction bases with no gene match: 16. There are 20 residues in the CDR3.

The chain carries TRBV28 and TRBJ2-7, with D perhaps matching TRBD2 (5 bases). Trimming removed 5 bases at V and 3 bases at J, with 11 bases between. This CDR3 is 13 amino acids long. Germline V gene sequence: CDR1 MDHEN, CDR2 SYDVKM. The CDR3 reads CASSPRAFYEQYF. CDR3 coding DNA: TGTGCCAGCAGTCCGAGGGCCTTCTACGAGCAGTACTTC.

CDR3 region: CARSTQGSWNEQYF. The CDR3 nucleotides read TGTGCCAGAAGCACCCAGGGTTCCTGGAACGAGCAGTACTTC. This chain connects TRBV5-4 to TRBJ2-7; perhaps TRBD1 as D (5 bases). CDR1 SGHNT and CDR2 YYREEE come from the germline V gene (reference sequence). The V gene lost 8 bases and the J gene lost 5 bases, with 20 bases spanning the gap. The CDR3 has 14 amino acids. Complete variable domain (other parts from reference TRBV5-4 and TRBJ2-7): ETGVTQSPTHLIKTRGQQVTLRCSSQSGHNTVSWYQQALGQGPQFIFQYYREEENGRGNFPPRFSGLQFPNYSSELNVNALELDDSALYLCARSTQGSWNEQYFGPGTRLTVT.

This clonotype has only a few counts. The CDR3 coding sequence is TGCAGCGTTGGTCGGGCTAGCAGGCGTGTCTCCTACAATGAGCAGTTCTTC. This gives the protein CSVGRASRRVSYNEQFF. The chain is built from TRBV29-1 and TRBJ2-1, with D maybe TRBD2 (5 bases). V lost 4 bases and J 0 bases, leaving 19 bases between the germline ends. CDR1 SQVTM and CDR2 ANQGSEA come from the germline V gene. The CDR3 extends over 17 amino acids.